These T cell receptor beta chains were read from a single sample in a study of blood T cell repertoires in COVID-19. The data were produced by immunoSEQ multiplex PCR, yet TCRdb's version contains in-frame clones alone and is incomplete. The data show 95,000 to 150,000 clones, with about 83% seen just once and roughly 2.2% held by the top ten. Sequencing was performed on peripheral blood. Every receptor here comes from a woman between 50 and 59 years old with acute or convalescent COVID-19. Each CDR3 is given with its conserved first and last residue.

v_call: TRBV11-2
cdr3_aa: CASSDEQGDNSPLHF

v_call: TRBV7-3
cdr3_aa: CASSLNRATGELFF

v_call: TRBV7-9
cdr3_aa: CASSRTGDRGGLYGYTF

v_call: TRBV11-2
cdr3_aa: CASTMAMASYEQYF

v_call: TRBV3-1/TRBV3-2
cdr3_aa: CASSQGAAGPKNIQYF

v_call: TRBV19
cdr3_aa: CASNTGQNTGELFF

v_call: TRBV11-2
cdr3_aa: CASSLGQGYGYTF

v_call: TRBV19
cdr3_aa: CASTPLRQTGELFF

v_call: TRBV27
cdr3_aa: CASRVGAGDNYGYTF

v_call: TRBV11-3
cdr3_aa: CASSPRGHSTEAFF

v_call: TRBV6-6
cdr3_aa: CASSYSTGGGYTF

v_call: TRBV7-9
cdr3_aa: CAPSGPISYNEQFF

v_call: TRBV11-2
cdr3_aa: CASSYTGNTEAFF

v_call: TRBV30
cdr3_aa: CAWMRHMNTEAFF

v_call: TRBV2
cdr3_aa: CASSVGGGEQYF

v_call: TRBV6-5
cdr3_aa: CASRPDREFSYEQYF

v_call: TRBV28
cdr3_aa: CASSTYFVRTSSKRGTEAFF

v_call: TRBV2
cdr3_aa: CASSLSGGFTDTQYF

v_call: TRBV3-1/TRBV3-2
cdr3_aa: CASSQDPGEPYRGYTF

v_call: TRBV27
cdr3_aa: CASMLGTSGTRGQFF

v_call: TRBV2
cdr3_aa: CASNPLEPPSYEQYF

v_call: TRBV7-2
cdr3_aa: CASSLDGGGAFEQYF

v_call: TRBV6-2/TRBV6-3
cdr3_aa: CASSYLGTGEHQPQHF